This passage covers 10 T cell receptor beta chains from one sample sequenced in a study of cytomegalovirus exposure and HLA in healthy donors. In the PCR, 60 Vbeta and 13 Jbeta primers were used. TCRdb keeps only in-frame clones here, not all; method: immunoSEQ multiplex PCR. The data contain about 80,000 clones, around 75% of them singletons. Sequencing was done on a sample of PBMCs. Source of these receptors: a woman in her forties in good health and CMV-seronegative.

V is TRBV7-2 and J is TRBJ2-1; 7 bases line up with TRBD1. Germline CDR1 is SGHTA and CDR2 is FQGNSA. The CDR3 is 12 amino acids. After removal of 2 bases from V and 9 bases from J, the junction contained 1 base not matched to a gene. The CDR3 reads CASSLRGREQFF. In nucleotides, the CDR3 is TGTGCCAGCAGCTTAAGGGGGCGTGAGCAGTTCTTC.

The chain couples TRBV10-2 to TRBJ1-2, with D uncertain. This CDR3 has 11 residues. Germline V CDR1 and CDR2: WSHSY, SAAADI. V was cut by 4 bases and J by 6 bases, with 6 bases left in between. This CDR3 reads CASSAFNGYTF. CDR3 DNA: TGCGCCAGCAGTGCGTTTAATGGCTACACCTTC.

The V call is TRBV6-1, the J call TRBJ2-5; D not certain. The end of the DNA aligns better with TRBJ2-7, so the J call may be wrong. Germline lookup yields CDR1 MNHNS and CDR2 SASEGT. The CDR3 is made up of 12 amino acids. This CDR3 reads CASDEDTYEQYF. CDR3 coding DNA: TGTGCCAGCGATGAGGATACCTACGAGCAGTACTTC.

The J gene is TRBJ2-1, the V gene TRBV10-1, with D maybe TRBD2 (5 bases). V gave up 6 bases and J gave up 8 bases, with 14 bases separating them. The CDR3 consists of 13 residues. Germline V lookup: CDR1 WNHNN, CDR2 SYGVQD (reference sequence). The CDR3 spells CASSAATSYEQFF. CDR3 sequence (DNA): TGCGCCAGCAGCGCCGCTACTAGTTATGAGCAGTTCTTC.

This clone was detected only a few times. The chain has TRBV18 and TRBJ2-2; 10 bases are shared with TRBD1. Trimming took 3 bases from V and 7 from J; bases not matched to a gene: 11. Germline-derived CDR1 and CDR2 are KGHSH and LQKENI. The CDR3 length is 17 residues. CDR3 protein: CASSPTPVTGGGGELFF. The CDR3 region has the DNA TGTGCCAGCTCACCCACCCCCGTGACAGGGGGCGGCGGGGAGCTGTTTTTT.

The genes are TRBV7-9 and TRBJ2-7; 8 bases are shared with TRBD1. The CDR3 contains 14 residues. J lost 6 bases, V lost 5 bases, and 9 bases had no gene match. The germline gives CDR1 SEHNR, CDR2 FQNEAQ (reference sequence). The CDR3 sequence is CASSPGQGSSEQYF. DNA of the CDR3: TGTGCCAGCAGCCCAGGACAGGGATCGTCCGAGCAGTACTTC.

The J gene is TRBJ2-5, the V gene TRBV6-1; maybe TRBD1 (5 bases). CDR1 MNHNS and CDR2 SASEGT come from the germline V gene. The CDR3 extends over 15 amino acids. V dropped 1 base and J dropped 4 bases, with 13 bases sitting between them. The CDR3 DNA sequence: TGTGCCAGCAGTGAAGATTATTGGGGCTCAGAGACCCAGTACTTC. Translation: CASSEDYWGSETQYF.

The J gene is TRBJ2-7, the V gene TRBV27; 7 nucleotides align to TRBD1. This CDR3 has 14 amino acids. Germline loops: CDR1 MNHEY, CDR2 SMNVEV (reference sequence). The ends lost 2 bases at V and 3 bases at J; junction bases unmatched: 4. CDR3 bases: TGTGCCAGCAGTTTACGAGGACAGGTCTACGAGCAGTACTTC. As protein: CASSLRGQVYEQYF.

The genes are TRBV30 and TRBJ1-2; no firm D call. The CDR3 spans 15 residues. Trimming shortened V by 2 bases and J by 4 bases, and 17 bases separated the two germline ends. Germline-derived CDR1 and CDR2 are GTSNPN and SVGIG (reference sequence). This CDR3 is CAWSPPWLEGYGYTF. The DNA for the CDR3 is TGTGCCTGGAGTCCTCCGTGGTTGGAGGGCTATGGCTACACCTTC.

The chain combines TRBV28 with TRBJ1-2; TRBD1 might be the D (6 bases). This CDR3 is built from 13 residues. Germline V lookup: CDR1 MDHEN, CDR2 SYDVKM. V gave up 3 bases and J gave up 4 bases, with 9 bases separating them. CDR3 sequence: CASSLGRGYGYTF. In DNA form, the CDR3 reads TGTGCCAGCAGTTTGGGCAGGGGCTATGGCTACACCTTC.